The 22 T cell receptor beta chains below come from one sample, sequenced in a study of blood T cell repertoires in COVID-19 (dated by TCRdb to the early 2020s). The library was built by means of the immunoSEQ multiplex PCR assay. Imported from immuneACCESS, the table was reduced by TCRdb to in-frame sequences with V and J called. These copies leave out some clones; in studies compared against another copy, an unresolved V gene accounts for under half, and the cause of the remainder is not known. Counted in this sample were about 100,000 clones; approximately 80% of them appeared once. The top ten clonotypes cover 12% of the sample. The specimen was peripheral blood. The receptors come from a woman between 70 and 85 years old with acute or convalescent COVID-19.

The rearrangement joins TRBV6-4 to TRBJ1-4; 9 nucleotides match TRBD1. The CDR3 runs to 13 residues. Germline CDR1 is MRHNA and CDR2 is SNTAGT. V lost 3 bases to trimming and J lost 8 bases; unmatched junction nucleotides: 1. The CDR3 coding sequence is TGTGCCAGCAGTGAGGGACAGGGCGAAAAACTGTTTTTT. This codes for CASSEGQGEKLFF.

The chain employs TRBV5-1 and TRBJ1-3; D perhaps matches TRBD1 (5 bases). Germline V gene data show CDR1 as SGHRS and CDR2 as YFSETQ. Deletions cut 1 base from V and 4 bases from J, with 15 bases between. The CDR3 consists of 16 residues. The CDR3 protein is CASSLRVSGDGNTIYF. The CDR3 DNA reads as TGCGCCAGCAGCTTGAGGGTGTCGGGGGACGGAAACACCATATATTTT.

This CDR3 reads CASSPTSGHEQFF. DNA of the CDR3: TGTGCCAGCAGTCCTACTAGCGGCCATGAGCAGTTCTTC. This rearrangement joins TRBV6-6 to TRBJ2-1; 8 bases agree with TRBD2. The V gene's germline CDR1 is MNHNY and CDR2 SVGAGI (reference sequence). V was pared by 5 bases and J by 8 bases, with 5 bases of the junction left unmatched. This CDR3 spans 13 amino acids.

This chain uses TRBV19 with TRBJ2-3, with 12 bases fitting TRBD1. The junction had 7 bases not matched to a gene; V was cut back by 5 bases and J by 4 bases. Germline-derived CDR1 and CDR2 are LNHDA and SQIVND (reference sequence). This CDR3 comprises 16 residues. The CDR3 here is CASSPRDRGQADTQYF. CDR3 sequence (DNA): TGTGCCAGTAGTCCACGGGACAGGGGGCAGGCAGATACGCAGTATTTT. Variable domain in full (rest from reference TRBV19 and TRBJ2-3): DGGITQSPKYLFRKEGQNVTLSCEQNLNHDAMYWYRQDPGQGLRLIYYSQIVNDFQKGDIAEGYSVSREKKESFPLTVTSAQKNPTAFYLCASSPRDRGQADTQYFGPGTRLTVL.

The chain combines TRBV19 with TRBJ1-4, with 8 bases that match TRBD1. Trimming took 8 bases from V and 4 from J; bases not matched to a gene: 3. The CDR3 is 13 residues long. Germline lookup yields CDR1 LNHDA and CDR2 SQIVND (reference sequence). CDR3 loop: CASRDRSNEKLFF. For the CDR3, the DNA is TGTGCCAGTCGGGACAGGAGTAATGAAAAACTGTTTTTT.

This chain joins TRBV15 and TRBJ2-2; tentative D call: TRBD1 (6 bases). From germline, CDR1 is LNHNV and CDR2 YYDKDF (reference sequence). CDR3 length: 13 amino acids. The germline V and J ends were trimmed by 5 bases and 5 bases, with 9 bases remaining between them. Here the CDR3 reads CATSSQGTGELFF. DNA of the CDR3: TGTGCCACCAGCTCGCAGGGGACCGGGGAGCTGTTTTTT.

The chain links TRBV9 to TRBJ2-3, with TRBD2 matching over 12 bases. With V trimmed by 2 bases and J by 4 bases, 2 bases remained unmatched. Germline loops: CDR1 SGDLS, CDR2 YYNGEE. This CDR3 contains 15 residues. Here the CDR3 DNA reads TGTGCCAGCAGCGTTACTAGCGGGGGGCCAGATACGCAGTATTTT. Translated: CASSVTSGGPDTQYF.

The chain links TRBV5-1 to TRBJ1-3; 9 positions match TRBD1. Trimming removed 0 bases from V and 1 base from J; junction bases left unmatched: 5. Germline values: CDR1 SGHRS, CDR2 YFSETQ. CDR3 size: 17 residues. The CDR3 DNA is TGCGCCAGCAGCTTGGCTACAGGGGGCATTTCTGGAAACACCATATATTTT. Encoded protein: CASSLATGGISGNTIYF.

The chain combines TRBV30 with TRBJ1-2; the match to TRBD1 covers 8 bases. The CDR3 is made up of 15 amino acids. Germline values: CDR1 GTSNPN, CDR2 SVGIG (reference sequence). V shed 2 bases, J shed 4 bases, and the junction held 9 bases outside the gene matches. The CDR3 DNA reads TGTGCCTGGAGTTCAAGACAGGGGCTAGGCTATGGCTACACCTTC. It specifies CAWSSRQGLGYGYTF.

The rearrangement links TRBV15 to TRBJ2-1, with D possibly being TRBD2 (6 bases). V lost 5 bases to trimming and J lost 7 bases, with 9 bases between them. This CDR3 comprises 12 residues. CDR1 and CDR2 (germline): LNHNV, YYDKDF (reference sequence). CDR3: CATSRRGNEQFF. The CDR3, as DNA: TGTGCCACCAGCCGGAGGGGTAATGAGCAGTTCTTC. Using reference TRBV15 and TRBJ2-1 for the parts outside the CDR3, the full variable domain is DAMVIQNPRYQVTQFGKPVTLSCSQTLNHNVMYWYQQKSSQAPKLLFHYYDKDFNNEADTPDNFQSRRPNTSFCFLDIRSPGLGDTAMYLCATSRRGNEQFFGPGTRLTVL.

A single count supports this clone. The chain joins TRBV7-9 to TRBJ2-3; TRBD1 is a possible D gene (6 bases). The CDR3 is 13 residues long. The germline CDR1 and CDR2 sequences are SEHNR and FQNEAQ (reference sequence). Trimming shortened V by 7 bases and J by 2 bases, and 10 bases separated the two germline ends. The CDR3, as DNA: TGTGCCAGCAAAGGACAGACCACAGATACGCAGTATTTT. This gives the protein CASKGQTTDTQYF.

The rearrangement joins TRBV9 to TRBJ1-5; unclear D gene. The CDR3 has 14 amino acids. The germline gives CDR1 SGDLS, CDR2 YYNGEE. V lost 2 bases and J lost 2, with 8 bases in between. In nucleotides, the CDR3 is TGTGCCAGCAGCGTGGAGGACGGCAATCAGCCCCAGCATTTT. The encoded protein is CASSVEDGNQPQHF.

The chain has TRBV2 and TRBJ1-1; TRBD1 might be the D (6 bases). V dropped 6 bases and J dropped 1 base, with 9 bases sitting between them. This CDR3 comprises 13 residues. From germline, CDR1 is SNHLY and CDR2 FYNNEI. In DNA form, the CDR3 reads TGTGCCAGCAGCAGGGGAGAGAACACTGAAGCTTTCTTT. Its protein product is CASSRGENTEAFF.

The V and J genes are TRBV4-1 and TRBJ1-2; 8 bases match TRBD1. This CDR3 has 15 residues. V dropped 0 bases and J dropped 5; count of bases not matched to a gene: 5. Germline V CDR1 and CDR2: MGHRA, YSYEKL. CDR3 nucleotides: TGCGCCAGCAGCCAAGATGGGACAGGTCAATATGGCTACACCTTC. It codes for CASSQDGTGQYGYTF.

This chain links TRBV28 with TRBJ1-1; maybe TRBD1 (5 bases). Trimming stripped 6 bases from V and 9 bases from J, with 11 bases between. CDR1 is MDHEN, CDR2 SYDVKM, per germline. CDR3 length equals 11 residues. CDR3 in DNA: TGTGCCAGCAGCCCGGCAGGGCAAGCTTTCTTT. Amino acid sequence: CASSPAGQAFF.

The chain combines TRBV7-3 with TRBJ2-1; 9 positions agree with TRBD1. After removal of 5 bases from V and 4 bases from J, the junction contained 3 bases not matched to a gene. This CDR3 is built from 14 residues. CDR1 and CDR2 from the germline V gene are SGHTA and FQGTGA. CDR3: CASSPGQGYNEQFF. CDR3 DNA sequence: TGTGCCAGCAGCCCTGGACAGGGGTACAATGAGCAGTTCTTC.

This chain joins TRBV28 and TRBJ1-6; 9 bases map to TRBD1. V trimming: 4 bases; J trimming: 9 bases; junction bases outside the gene matches: 10. The CDR3 consists of 16 residues. CDR1 MDHEN and CDR2 SYDVKM come from the germline V gene. The CDR3 sequence is CASSSLGQGTSSPLHF. Written as DNA, the CDR3 is TGTGCCAGCAGTTCCCTCGGACAGGGGACTAGTTCACCCCTCCACTTT.

The chain has TRBV7-2 and TRBJ1-4, with a weak D call TRBD1 (5 bases). Trimming removed 0 bases at V and 8 bases at J, with 19 bases between. Germline V lookup: CDR1 SGHTA, CDR2 FQGNSA. The CDR3 is made up of 17 amino acids. The CDR3 is CASSLASRQGNQEKLFF. The CDR3 DNA reads TGTGCCAGCAGCTTAGCGTCCAGGCAGGGAAATCAGGAAAAACTGTTTTTT.

The chain carries TRBV6-6 and TRBJ1-5; no firm D call. Germline CDR1 is MNHNY and CDR2 is SVGAGI (reference sequence). Trimming removed 0 bases from V and 5 bases from J, with 8 bases in between. This CDR3 region has 14 residues. The CDR3 bases are TGTGCCAGCAGTTACTCAGAGAGGGATCAGCCCCAGCATTTT. Translating gives CASSYSERDQPQHF.

The chain combines TRBV2 with TRBJ1-6, with 10 bases fitting TRBD1. Trimming took 8 bases from V and 9 from J; bases not matched to a gene: 4. Per germline, CDR1 SNHLY and CDR2 FYNNEI. CDR3 size: 13 residues. CDR3 DNA sequence: TGTGCCAGCGGGACAGGGGAAAGTTCACCCCTCCACTTT. Protein: CASGTGESSPLHF.

V and J are TRBV4-1 and TRBJ2-7, with 11 bases lining up with TRBD1. J was trimmed by 1 base and V by 4 bases; bases with no gene match: 3. This CDR3 region has 15 residues. In germline, CDR1 is MGHRA, CDR2 YSYEKL. The CDR3 is CASSPGQGASYEQYF. The CDR3 DNA reads TGCGCCAGCAGCCCTGGACAGGGGGCATCCTACGAGCAGTACTTC.

This chain joins TRBV6-2 or TRBV6-3 and TRBJ1-6; the match to TRBD1 covers 9 bases. The CDR3 covers 14 residues. From germline, CDR1 is MNHEY and CDR2 SVGEGT. Trimming removed 5 bases from V and 11 bases from J; junction bases left unmatched: 7. Written as DNA, the CDR3 is TGTGCCAGCAGTGTACCGGGACAGGGTGCACCCCTCCACTTT. It specifies CASSVPGQGAPLHF.